This entry lists 32 T cell receptor beta chains sequenced from one sample in a study of T cell repertoires in cytomegalovirus infection (dated by TCRdb to about 2019). The treatment or condition label on this specimen signifies: in vitro stimulation with specific CMV peptide epitopes to enrich CMV-specific T cells. Their specific antigens are unknown. This sample was sequenced with an Illumina HiSeq 1500. The raw public data were reprocessed by TCRdb itself: fastp quality trimming at Q25, MiXCR clonotype calling, in-frame beta chains only. CDR3 protein duplicates are merged, each entry listing the most common genes and DNA. This sample comprises about 700,000 distinct CDR3 sequences, 33% of them detected only once. The ten largest clonotypes hold around a sixth of the sample. Sequencing was performed on cultured PBMCs, taken from culture after CMV antigen stimulation. Every receptor here comes from a human donor in good health (CMV status not recorded). Some clones in this sample may be carry-over from other donors' samples.

CDR3 protein: CASSFVPPGRDSPLHF. The CDR3 nucleotides read TGTGCCAGCAGTTTCGTGCCTCCAGGCAGGGATTCACCCCTCCACTTT. The chain links TRBV12-3 or TRBV12-4 to TRBJ1-6; weak D call: TRBD1 (5 bases). With 3 bases removed from V and 8 bases from J, the gap between germline ends came to 17 bases. The CDR3 loop spans 16 amino acids.

The rearrangement links TRBV10-3 to TRBJ2-7, with 10 positions matching TRBD2. Germline trimming cut 4 bases from V and 2 bases from J; bases unmatched to any gene: 5. The V gene's germline CDR1 is ENHRY and CDR2 SYGVKD. CDR3 length: 15 amino acids. The CDR3 sequence is CAISGSGGKAYEQYF. CDR3 in DNA: TGTGCCATCAGTGGTAGCGGGGGGAAGGCCTACGAGCAGTACTTC.

This clonotype was detected many times. This chain joins TRBV7-2 and TRBJ1-4; D is ambiguous. Germline lookup yields CDR1 SGHTA and CDR2 FQGNSA. V lost 1 base and J 0 bases, leaving 12 bases between the germline ends. This CDR3 is built from 17 residues. The CDR3 loop is CASSLGMSFATNEKLFF. The CDR3 bases are TGTGCCAGCAGCTTAGGGATGAGTTTTGCAACTAATGAAAAACTGTTTTTT.

The chain combines TRBV2 with TRBJ2-3; 12 bases align to TRBD2. Germline CDR1 SNHLY, CDR2 FYNNEI. There are 15 residues in the CDR3. Germline trimming cut 7 bases from V and 3 bases from J; bases unmatched to any gene: 5. CDR3 in amino acids: CASNALAGGTDTQYF. The DNA of the CDR3 is TGTGCCAGCAACGCACTAGCGGGAGGTACAGATACGCAGTATTTT. The full variable domain, with the rest looked up from reference TRBV2 and TRBJ2-3, is EPEVTQTPSHQVTQMGQEVILRCVPISNHLYFYWYRQILGQKVEFLVSFYNNEISEKSEIFDDQFSVERPDGSNFTLKIRSTKLEDSAMYFCASNALAGGTDTQYFGPGTRLTVL.

The sample holds a few counts of this clonotype. The V call is TRBV9, the J call TRBJ2-3; D gene uncertain. Germline CDR1 is SGDLS and CDR2 is YYNGEE. The length of the CDR3 is 18 residues. Between the trimmed V and J ends, which lost 2 bases and 1 base, there was a span of 20 bases. The CDR3 is CASSVRGTLLSGTDTQYF. The CDR3 DNA sequence: TGTGCCAGCAGCGTTAGAGGTACCCTCCTTTCTGGCACAGATACGCAGTATTTT. Full variable domain (remainder filled in from reference TRBV9 and TRBJ2-3): DSGVTQTPKHLITATGQRVTLRCSPRSGDLSVYWYQQSLDQGLQFLIQYYNGEERAKGNILERFSAQQFPDLHSELNLSSLELGDSALYFCASSVRGTLLSGTDTQYFGPGTRLTVL.

The chain links TRBV12-3 or TRBV12-4 to TRBJ1-3, with D possibly being TRBD1 (6 bases). The CDR3 contains 15 residues. Trimming shortened V by 3 bases and J by 4 bases, and 13 bases separated the two germline ends. As DNA, the CDR3 is TGTGCCAGCAGTTTCGGGGGCAGGGAAGGAAACACCATATATTTT. Its translation is CASSFGGREGNTIYF.

This clonotype has just a few counts. The rearrangement links TRBV7-9 to TRBJ1-2; no reliable D call. V lost 5 bases to trimming and J lost 7 bases, with 11 bases between them. The CDR3 is 12 amino acids. Germline CDR1 SEHNR, CDR2 FQNEAQ (reference sequence). The CDR3 nucleotides read TGTGCCAGCAGCGGGCAGCTAGGTGGCTACACCTTC. Residues: CASSGQLGGYTF.

This clonotype was seen more than once but under ten times. The chain links TRBV7-8 to TRBJ1-5; the D gene is possibly TRBD1 (5 bases). Germline V gene data show CDR1 as SGHVS and CDR2 as FQNEAQ. Trimming removed 5 bases at V and 7 bases at J, with 12 bases between. CDR3 length equals 13 residues. CDR3 sequence (DNA): TGTGCCAGCAGCGACGTCGGGGGACAGCCCCAGCATTTT. Encoded protein: CASSDVGGQPQHF.

The chain recombines TRBV4-3 with TRBJ2-7; D perhaps matches TRBD1 (5 bases). The CDR3 spans 15 residues. Germline CDR1 reads LGHNA; CDR2 reads YSLEER. Between the trimmed V and J ends, which lost 1 base and 4 bases, there was a span of 14 bases. For the CDR3, the DNA is TGCGCCAGCAGCCAAGGGCAGGGTGGAACTTACGAGCAGTACTTC. As protein: CASSQGQGGTYEQYF.

The chain is built from TRBV6-2 or TRBV6-3 and TRBJ1-2; the D gene is possibly TRBD1 (6 bases). The CDR3 extends over 14 amino acids. Germline V lookup: CDR1 MNHEY, CDR2 SVGEGT. Trimming shortened V by 6 bases and J by 7 bases, and 18 bases separated the two germline ends. The CDR3 sequence: CASRRTGRSGGYTF. Here the CDR3 DNA reads TGTGCCAGCAGAAGAACAGGGCGGTCTGGTGGCTACACCTTC.

The chain carries TRBV20-1 and TRBJ2-1; 8 bases agree with TRBD2. V dropped 3 bases and J dropped 3; count of bases not matched to a gene: 7. CDR1 is DFQATT and CDR2 is SNEGSKA in the germline V gene (reference sequence). This CDR3 contains 15 residues. The CDR3 DNA reads as TGCAGTGCTAGGCGGAGCGGGAGTCTCTACAATGAGCAGTTCTTC. This gives the protein CSARRSGSLYNEQFF.

As to this clonotype: One junction end disagrees with the germline gene, perhaps due to a read error. The chain uses TRBV7-2 and TRBJ2-5; D might be TRBD1 or TRBD2, each matching 5 bases. This CDR3 spans 14 amino acids. Germline values: CDR1 SGHTA, CDR2 FQGNSA. The CDR3 nucleotides read TGTGCCAGAAGCTTATCGGGGTGGGGCGAGACCCAGTACTTC. Protein: CARSLSGWGETQYF.

This clonotype has just a few counts. The chain has TRBV7-8 and TRBJ2-2; no clear D. Germline CDR1 and CDR2: SGHVS and FQNEAQ. The CDR3 totals 16 residues. V was cut by 2 bases and J by 6 bases, with 16 bases left in between. The CDR3 DNA sequence: TGTGCCAGCAGCTTACAACGGACCTACACACCCGGGGAGCTGTTTTTT. Translation: CASSLQRTYTPGELFF.

The V call is TRBV20-1, the J call TRBJ2-4; weak D call: TRBD2 (5 bases). Germline assignment: CDR1 DFQATT and CDR2 SNEGSKA (reference sequence). The germline V and J ends were trimmed by 6 bases and 0 bases, with 15 bases remaining between them. The CDR3 is 15 amino acids. As DNA, the CDR3 is TGCAGTGCCCTCGGGGAACATATAGCCAAAAACATTCAGTACTTC. It translates to CSALGEHIAKNIQYF.

This clonotype was seen a few times. The chain is built from TRBV7-8 and TRBJ2-2; 12 positions match TRBD2. CDR1 and CDR2 from the germline V gene are SGHVS and FQNEAQ. The CDR3 length is 20 residues. The trim removed 0 bases at V and 6 bases at J, leaving 14 bases unmatched. CDR3 in amino acids: CASSLASPFGASGGAGELFF. CDR3 DNA: TGTGCCAGCAGCTTAGCTTCCCCCTTCGGGGCTAGCGGGGGGGCCGGGGAGCTGTTTTTT.

This clonotype was found a few times. This chain's CDR3 is CASSDRASNQPQHF. The CDR3 DNA is TGTGCCAGCAGTGACAGGGCCAGCAATCAGCCCCAGCATTTT. The chain has TRBV6-1 and TRBJ1-5, with TRBD1 as a possible D gene (5 bases). Germline V gives CDR1 MNHNS, CDR2 SASEGT. This CDR3 comprises 14 residues. V was cut by 3 bases and J by 1 base, with 7 bases left in between.

At least ten counts were recorded for this clonotype. CDR3 coding DNA: TGTGCCAGCAGCTATCACAGGGGAGGGGTCAATGAGCAGTTCTTC. Its protein product is CASSYHRGGVNEQFF. The chain couples TRBV7-2 to TRBJ2-1, with D perhaps assigned TRBD1 or TRBD2 (7 bases each). The ends were cut back, 4 bases at V and 6 bases at J, with 16 bases in the middle. The CDR3 length is 15 residues. Germline loops: CDR1 SGHTA, CDR2 FQGNSA.

The chain employs TRBV19 and TRBJ1-5; D might be TRBD1 (6 bases). The CDR3 totals 15 residues. V was clipped by 4 bases and J by 7 bases, with 17 bases between them. Germline V gene data show CDR1 as LNHDA and CDR2 as SQIVND (reference sequence). The CDR3, as DNA: TGTGCCAGTAGTACCGACACAGGGCTACGGCAGCCCCAGCATTTT. As protein: CASSTDTGLRQPQHF.

There are a few counts of this clonotype. The chain has TRBV7-8 and TRBJ1-5; 8 bases align to TRBD1. The CDR3 covers 14 residues. Germline V gene data show CDR1 as SGHVS and CDR2 as FQNEAQ. The V segment lost 1 base and the J segment 6 bases; nucleotides outside the gene matches: 2. The DNA for the CDR3 is TGTGCCAGCAGCTTAGGGACAGGGCCTCAGCCCCAGCATTTT. Translated, it gives CASSLGTGPQPQHF.

V and J are TRBV7-2 and TRBJ1-1; no definite D call. CDR1 is SGHTA, CDR2 FQGNSA, per germline. V was clipped by 0 bases and J by 8 bases, with 10 bases between them. CDR3 length: 13 residues. CDR3 coding DNA: TGTGCCAGCAGCTTAGCGGAGGGAGGCGAAGCTTTCTTT. Protein product: CASSLAEGGEAFF.

In this sample, this clonotype turned up a few times. This chain joins TRBV7-9 and TRBJ2-2; D gene uncertain. CDR1 and CDR2 (germline): SEHNR, FQNEAQ (reference sequence). V lost 0 bases and J lost 3, with 8 bases in between. The CDR3 has 15 residues. CDR3 coding DNA: TGTGCCAGCAGCTTAGCTCGGTACTACACCGGGGAGCTGTTTTTT. This sequence encodes CASSLARYYTGELFF.

V gene TRBV3-1 combines with J gene TRBJ1-1; D ambiguous. Trimming removed 0 bases from V and 7 bases from J, with 12 bases in between. The CDR3 length is 14 residues. Germline V gene sequence: CDR1 LGHDT, CDR2 YNNKEL (reference sequence). CDR3 protein: CASSQEGPMDEAFF. The CDR3 DNA is TGTGCCAGCAGCCAAGAAGGGCCGATGGATGAAGCTTTCTTT. Complete variable domain (other parts from reference TRBV3-1 and TRBJ1-1): DTAVSQTPKYLVTQMGNDKSIKCEQNLGHDTMYWYKQDSKKFLKIMFSYNNKELIINETVPNRFSPKSPDKAHLNLHINSLELGDSAVYFCASSQEGPMDEAFFGQGTRLTVV.

The chain is built from TRBV6-2 or TRBV6-3 and TRBJ1-1; possible D gene TRBD1, 6 bases. Trimming pared 6 bases from V and 4 bases from J, leaving 9 bases between. This CDR3 comprises 12 residues. CDR1 MNHEY and CDR2 SVGEGT come from the germline V gene. CDR3 in DNA: TGTGCCAGCAGCCGGACAGCCACTGAAGCTTTCTTT. As protein: CASSRTATEAFF.

The genes are TRBV28 and TRBJ1-6; tentatively, D is TRBD1 (6 bases). With 2 bases removed from V and 8 bases from J, the gap between germline ends came to 19 bases. This CDR3 has 17 amino acids. Germline CDR1 MDHEN, CDR2 SYDVKM. DNA of the CDR3: TGTGCCAGCAGTTTAGGAGGGGAAGGGGGGTCGGATTCACCCCTCCACTTT. This translates into CASSLGGEGGSDSPLHF.

The V gene is TRBV7-9, the J gene TRBJ1-1, with a possible D match to TRBD1 (5 bases). CDR1 is SEHNR and CDR2 is FQNEAQ in the germline V gene (reference sequence). The V and J ends lost 7 bases and 5 bases respectively, with 17 bases between them. This CDR3 region has 14 residues. CDR3 nucleotide sequence: TGTGCCAGCACCCTTCGGGGGGTGAGGACTGAAGCTTTCTTT. It yields the protein CASTLRGVRTEAFF. The full variable domain, rest sourced from reference TRBV7-9 and TRBJ1-1, is DTGVSQNPRHKITKRGQNVTFRCDPISEHNRLYWYRQTLGQGPEFLTYFQNEAQLEKSRLLSDRFSAERPKGSFSTLEIQRTEQGDSAMYLCASTLRGVRTEAFFGQGTRLTVV.

The CDR3 protein is CSARARDRGLTGELFF. The DNA of the CDR3 is TGCAGTGCTAGAGCCCGGGACAGGGGGCTGACCGGGGAGCTGTTTTTT. The chain couples TRBV20-1 to TRBJ2-2; 12 bases are a match to TRBD1. Germline V gene sequence: CDR1 DFQATT, CDR2 SNEGSKA (reference sequence). The CDR3 has 16 amino acids. Losses at the gene ends were 1 base for V and 5 bases for J; bases not matched to a gene: 5.

This chain links TRBV12-3 or TRBV12-4 with TRBJ2-1; 11 bases are shared with TRBD2. CDR3 length: 15 residues. With 6 bases clipped from V and 7 bases from J, the junction kept 8 bases outside the gene matches. DNA for the CDR3: TGTGCCAGCAGCCCTACTAGCGGGAGTAGAAATGAGCAGTTCTTC. It yields the protein CASSPTSGSRNEQFF.

In DNA, the CDR3 is TGCGCCAGCAGCCAAGGAGGGGCGACGGGACAGAGTCAAGAGACCCAGTACTTC. Encoded protein: CASSQGGATGQSQETQYF. V and J are TRBV4-3 and TRBJ2-5; 7 bases map to TRBD1. CDR1 and CDR2 from the germline V gene are LGHNA and YSLEER. This CDR3 region has 18 residues. V lost 1 base and J lost 2; bases outside the gene matches: 13.

The sample holds a few counts of this clonotype. V is TRBV7-8 and J is TRBJ1-1; the D is unclear. The CDR3 extends over 18 amino acids. The V gene lost 2 bases and the J gene lost 0 bases, with 19 bases spanning the gap. Germline values: CDR1 SGHVS, CDR2 FQNEAQ. The CDR3 reads CASSLYRLSERLNTEAFF. CDR3 bases: TGTGCCAGCAGCTTATACCGGTTGTCGGAACGTCTGAACACTGAAGCTTTCTTT.

The table lists this clonotype with many counts. The rearrangement links TRBV7-2 to TRBJ1-2; the D gene is possibly TRBD1 (6 bases). The CDR3 sequence is 13 residues long. Germline CDR1 reads SGHTA; CDR2 reads FQGNSA. V lost 5 bases and J 5 bases, leaving 12 bases between the germline ends. The CDR3 DNA reads TGTGCCAGCAGCGGGGGGCGGGTATATGGCTACACCTTC. As protein: CASSGGRVYGYTF.

Worth noting for this clonotype: A read error may be the cause here, since a much bigger clone is one base away. The chain has TRBV7-2 and TRBJ2-7; D gene ambiguous. The V gene lost 10 bases and the J gene lost 5 bases, with 15 bases spanning the gap. Germline CDR1 is SGHTA and CDR2 is FQGNSA. This CDR3 is 12 amino acids long. CDR3 nucleotide sequence: TGTGCCACCTCCCCCCCCCTGGACGAGCAGTACTTC. The encoded protein is CATSPPLDEQYF.

The chain is built from TRBV12-3 or TRBV12-4 and TRBJ1-2, with D maybe TRBD1 (5 bases). The CDR3 sequence is 12 residues long. V shed 1 base and J shed 8 bases, with 8 bases lying between them. The CDR3 sequence is CASSLEGLGYTF. The CDR3 DNA sequence: TGTGCCAGCAGTTTAGAGGGGCTCGGCTACACCTTC.